Listed below are T cell receptor beta chains from one sample, sequenced in a study of blood T cells in healthy people across ages. TCRdb independently ran MiXCR on the 5' RACE reads; one entry per CDR3 protein. Among some 1.4 million distinct CDR3 sequences listed, 35% to 45% were seen once. Source material: blood. The receptors here all came from a woman aged 18-29 years in good health. Each CDR3 is given with its conserved first and last residue. D genes are given only for firm matches. A row's size may be missing; if present it is once, few, many or a size class.

TRBJ2-6 | few | TRBV6-5 | . | TGTGCCAGCAGTTATGAGGCTTCTGGGGCCAACGTCCTGACTTTC | CASSYEASGANVLTF
TRBJ2-7 | . | TRBV29-1 | TRBD1 | TGCAGCGTTGAACGCACAGGGGGCCGTTCCTACGAGCAGTACTTC | CSVERTGGRSYEQYF
TRBJ2-6 | few | TRBV20-1 | . | TGCAGTGCTAGGGTGCGTGGATCTGGGGCCAACGTCCTGACTTTC | CSARVRGSGANVLTF
TRBJ2-3 | few | TRBV20-1 | . | TGCAGTGCTAGAGAGCCCCAGGCGCAGTATTTT | CSAREPQAQYF
TRBJ2-3 | . | TRBV27 | . | TGTGCCAGCAGTTCCATAACAGGGCATGGCACAGATACGCAGTATTTT | CASSSITGHGTDTQYF
TRBJ2-7 | . | TRBV6-6 | . | TGTGCCAGCAGGTTGGGGGCCTACGAGCAGTACTTC | CASRLGAYEQYF
TRBJ2-1 | . | TRBV29-1 | TRBD2 | TGCAGCGTTGGCGGGGGAGACTACAATGAGCAGTTCTTC | CSVGGGDYNEQFF
TRBJ1-2 | . | TRBV6-1 | . | TGTGCCAGCAGGCCCCTCTTGGGGGGAGGCTACACCTTC | CASRPLLGGGYTF
TRBJ1-2 | . | TRBV6-2/TRBV6-3 | TRBD1 | TGTGCCAGCAGTTACCGGGACAGGGGGCAACATGGCTACACCTTC | CASSYRDRGQHGYTF
TRBJ2-3 | . | TRBV20-1 | . | TGCAGTGCCCCCCCGGGAAACACAGATACGCAGTATTTT | CSAPPGNTDTQYF
TRBJ2-5 | . | TRBV9 | TRBD2 | TGTGCCAGCAGCGTGCTAGCGGGGGGTTATCAAGAGACCCAGTACTTC | CASSVLAGGYQETQYF
TRBJ1-2 | . | TRBV20-1 | . | TGCAGTGCTCCAGGGATCTCGTATGGCTACACCTTC | CSAPGISYGYTF
TRBJ2-3 | . | TRBV12-3/TRBV12-4 | . | TGTGCCAGCAGCCCCCCAGGCGTCGGAAGCACAGATACGCAGTATTTT | CASSPPGVGSTDTQYF
TRBJ2-3 | . | TRBV7-3 | . | TGTGCCAGCAGCTTAATTGGGCGTGGCACAGATACGCAGTATTTT | CASSLIGRGTDTQYF
TRBJ2-3 | . | TRBV2 | . | TGTGCCAGCAGTGAGTCGGAGCCCGGTACGCAGTATTTT | CASSESEPGTQYF
TRBJ1-1 | . | TRBV24-1 | . | TGTGCCACCCTGGAAAAAAGTTTACCTCTTGAAGCTTTCTTT | CATLEKSLPLEAFF
TRBJ2-7 | many | TRBV7-2 | . | TGTGCCAGCAGCTTAGCGTCTTTCCGCGCCAGACCCTACGAGCAGTACTTC | CASSLASFRARPYEQYF
TRBJ2-3 | . | TRBV10-2 | . | TGCGCCAGCTGTACTCCTAGGGGCACAGATACGCAGTATTTT | CASCTPRGTDTQYF
TRBJ2-6 | once | TRBV6-1 | . | TGTGCCAGTAACGGACGGAGCTCTGGGGCCAACGTCCTGACTTTC | CASNGRSSGANVLTF
TRBJ2-5 | . | TRBV5-4 | . | TGTGCCAGCAGCGCCGGGACGTTTGAGACCCAGTACTTC | CASSAGTFETQYF
TRBJ1-3 | . | TRBV4-1 | . | TGCGCCAGCAGCCAAGGCTCCCTGGGCGGAAACACCATATATTTT | CASSQGSLGGNTIYF
TRBJ2-1 | once | TRBV6-1 | . | TGTGCCAGCAGTGCGACAGGGACTACCTACGAGCAGTTCTTC | CASSATGTTYEQFF
TRBJ2-7 | . | TRBV29-1 | TRBD1 | TGCAGCGTTGAACGCCCGGGACAGCGTCCAGAGATCCAGTACTTC | CSVERPGQRPEIQYF
TRBJ1-1 | . | TRBV4-1 | . | TGCGCCAGCAGCCAAGAAGGTCGAGTGAACACTGAAGCTTTCTTT | CASSQEGRVNTEAFF
TRBJ2-1 | . | TRBV15 | TRBD1 | TGTGCCACCAGCAGAGATAGGGGACAGGGGAGTGAGCAGTTCTTC | CATSRDRGQGSEQFF
TRBJ1-5 | . | TRBV12-3/TRBV12-4 | TRBD1 | TGTGCCAGCAGTTTAAGGAAATACAGGGGACCCAATCAGCCCCAGCATTTT | CASSLRKYRGPNQPQHF
TRBJ2-7 | . | TRBV2 | . | TGTGCCAGCAGTGTTTGGGCCCCGGGACCTAGCTCCTACGAGCAGTACTTC | CASSVWAPGPSSYEQYF
TRBJ2-5 | few | TRBV27 | TRBD2 | TGTGCCAGCAGTTTCGAGACTAGCGGCGAGACCCAGTACTTC | CASSFETSGETQYF
TRBJ1-2 | . | TRBV5-1 | TRBD1 | TGCGCCAGCAGCGACCCCGGGACAGTGAGTCGGTTAGGCTATGGCTACACCTTC | CASSDPGTVSRLGYGYTF
TRBJ2-1 | . | TRBV10-2 | . | TGCGCCAGCAGTGAGTCCGCGACTAGCTACAATGAGCAGTTCTTC | CASSESATSYNEQFF
TRBJ1-4 | . | TRBV5-1 | TRBD1 | TGCGCCAGCAGCTTCGGGACAGGGGTCGAAAAACTGTTTTTT | CASSFGTGVEKLFF
TRBJ1-2 | many | TRBV12-3/TRBV12-4 | . | TGTGCCAGCAGTTTAGTCATCAATGGCTACACCTTC | CASSLVINGYTF
TRBJ1-2 | few | TRBV29-1 | . | TGCAGCGTTGAAACGGCAGGGGACCTTAACTATGGCTACACCTTC | CSVETAGDLNYGYTF
TRBJ1-6 | . | TRBV7-2 | TRBD1 | TGTGCCAGCAGCCCGCGGACAGGGTCGGTTTCACCCCTCCACTTT | CASSPRTGSVSPLHF
TRBJ2-5 | . | TRBV4-1 | . | TGCGCCAGCAGCCAAGAGCCTGGGGAGACCCAGTACTTC | CASSQEPGETQYF
TRBJ2-7 | . | TRBV27 | . | TGTGCCAGCAGTAACACAGGACCGTCCTACGAGCAGTACTTC | CASSNTGPSYEQYF
TRBJ2-3 | few | TRBV7-9 | . | TGTGCCAGCAGCATCTATTTCGAGACAGATACGCAGTATTTT | CASSIYFETDTQYF
TRBJ2-5 | . | TRBV7-9 | . | TGTGCCAGCAGCTTAGATGTGCGGTTCCAAGAGACCCAGTACTTC | CASSLDVRFQETQYF
TRBJ2-1 | . | TRBV7-9 | TRBD2 | TGTGCCAGCAGCTTCTCGGTTAGCGGGAGGGCCAACAATGAGCAGTTCTTC | CASSFSVSGRANNEQFF
TRBJ2-7 | . | TRBV27 | TRBD2 | TGTGCCAGCAGCCCCCCGGCTAGCGGGAATTACAATGAGCAGTACTTC | CASSPPASGNYNEQYF
TRBJ2-7 | few | TRBV7-2 | . | TGTGCCAGCAGTTGGGGGACAAATGTGTTGGGAGAGCAGTACTTC | CASSWGTNVLGEQYF
TRBJ2-1 | . | TRBV7-3 | TRBD2 | TGTGCCAGCAGCCCCCACGGCGGGGGGGCCTCCGGAAGGAATGAGCAGTTCTTC | CASSPHGGGASGRNEQFF
TRBJ2-7 | few | TRBV12-3/TRBV12-4 | . | TGTGCCAGCAGTTTACCCGCGGTCCTCGAGCAGTACTTC | CASSLPAVLEQYF
TRBJ2-3 | . | TRBV10-3 | . | TGTGCCATCAGTGAGTCTGGCGGGCCAAGCGCAGATACGCAGTATTTT | CAISESGGPSADTQYF
TRBJ2-7 | . | TRBV9 | TRBD1 | TGTGCCAGCAGCGTAGAAGGAGGGACAGGGCTCTACGAGCAGTACTTC | CASSVEGGTGLYEQYF
TRBJ2-5 | . | TRBV5-1 | TRBD2 | TGCGCCAGCAGCCTACCCGTATTTGCCAGCGGGGTCCAAGAGACCCAGTACTTC | CASSLPVFASGVQETQYF
TRBJ2-3 | few | TRBV7-2 | . | TGTGCCAGCAGCTTAGTGTTCAGCACAGATACGCAGTATTTT | CASSLVFSTDTQYF
TRBJ1-1 | . | TRBV20-1 | . | TGCAGTGCTCAGCCCTTGCAGCGGCGGGACACTGAAGCTTTCTTT | CSAQPLQRRDTEAFF
TRBJ2-1 | . | TRBV6-1 | TRBD2 | TGTGCCAGCAGTGAGACTAGCGGGAGTTTCAATGAGCAGTTCTTC | CASSETSGSFNEQFF
TRBJ2-1 | few | TRBV20-1 | TRBD2 | TGCAGTGCACGACCCGGCGGGGGTGAGCAGTTCTTC | CSARPGGGEQFF
TRBJ1-1 | . | TRBV13 | . | TGTGCCAGCAGCCCCCAACCCACAGTGAACACTGAAGCTTTCTTT | CASSPQPTVNTEAFF
TRBJ2-1 | . | TRBV29-1 | TRBD2 | TGCAGCGTTTCGGCCCCAACTAGCGGAGTTGGGGAGCAGTTCTTC | CSVSAPTSGVGEQFF
TRBJ1-5 | . | TRBV12-3/TRBV12-4 | . | TGTGCCAGCAGTTTCGGATCTCAGCCCCAGCATTTT | CASSFGSQPQHF
TRBJ1-4 | . | TRBV29-1 | . | TGCAGCGTTACAGGGTATAGTGAAAAACTGTTTTTT | CSVTGYSEKLFF
TRBJ2-1 | . | TRBV29-1 | . | TGCAGCGTTGAAGATCAAGGCAAAAGCTCCTACAATGAGCAGTTCTTC | CSVEDQGKSSYNEQFF